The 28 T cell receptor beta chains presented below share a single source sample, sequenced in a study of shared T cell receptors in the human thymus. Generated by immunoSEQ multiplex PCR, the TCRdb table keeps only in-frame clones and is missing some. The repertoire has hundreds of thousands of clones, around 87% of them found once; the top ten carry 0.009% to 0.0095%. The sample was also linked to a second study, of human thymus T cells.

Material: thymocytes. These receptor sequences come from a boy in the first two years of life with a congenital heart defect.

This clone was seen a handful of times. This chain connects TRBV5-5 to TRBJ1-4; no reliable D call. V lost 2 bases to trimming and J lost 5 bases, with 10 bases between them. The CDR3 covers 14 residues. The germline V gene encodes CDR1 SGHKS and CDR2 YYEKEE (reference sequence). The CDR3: CASSFGPRNEKLFF. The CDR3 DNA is TGTGCCAGCAGCTTTGGCCCAAGAAATGAAAAACTGTTTTTT.

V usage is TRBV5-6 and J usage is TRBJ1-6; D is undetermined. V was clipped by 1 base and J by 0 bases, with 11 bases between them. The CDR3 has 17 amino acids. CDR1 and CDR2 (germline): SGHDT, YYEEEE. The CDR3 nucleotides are TGTGCCAGCAGCTTGAGCAGGTCCCGCTCCTATAATTCACCCCTCCACTTT. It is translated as CASSLSRSRSYNSPLHF. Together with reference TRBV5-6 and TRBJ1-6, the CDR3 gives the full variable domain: DAGVTQSPTHLIKTRGQQVTLRCSPKSGHDTVSWYQQALGQGPQFIFQYYEEEERQRGNFPDRFSGHQFPNYSSELNVNALLLGDSALYLCASSLSRSRSYNSPLHFGNGTRLTVT.

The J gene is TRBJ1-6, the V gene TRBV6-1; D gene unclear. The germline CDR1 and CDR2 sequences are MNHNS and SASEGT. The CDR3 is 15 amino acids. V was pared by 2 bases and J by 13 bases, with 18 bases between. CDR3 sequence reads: CASSELASPRPPLHF. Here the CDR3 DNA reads TGTGCCAGCAGTGAATTAGCCAGTCCAAGACCGCCCCTCCACTTT.

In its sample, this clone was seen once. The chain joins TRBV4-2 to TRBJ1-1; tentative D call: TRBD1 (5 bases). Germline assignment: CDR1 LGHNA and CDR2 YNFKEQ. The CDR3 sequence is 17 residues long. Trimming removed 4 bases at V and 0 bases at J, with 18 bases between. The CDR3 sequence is CASSPSGGLEVNTEAFF. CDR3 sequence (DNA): TGTGCCAGCAGCCCAAGCGGGGGATTGGAGGTGAACACTGAAGCTTTCTTT.

Here the CDR3 DNA reads TGTGCCAGCAGCTTAGGGACAGGCCAGCCCCAGCATTTT. Protein product: CASSLGTGQPQHF. The chain recombines TRBV7-9 with TRBJ1-5, with 7 bases that match TRBD1. The germline gives CDR1 SEHNR, CDR2 FQNEAQ (reference sequence). V lost 1 base, J lost 7 bases, and 1 base stayed unmatched. The CDR3 has 13 residues. Filled out from reference TRBV7-9 and TRBJ1-5, the complete variable domain reads DTGVSQNPRHKITKRGQNVTFRCDPISEHNRLYWYRQTLGQGPEFLTYFQNEAQLEKSRLLSDRFSAERPKGSFSTLEIQRTEQGDSAMYLCASSLGTGQPQHFGDGTRLSIL.

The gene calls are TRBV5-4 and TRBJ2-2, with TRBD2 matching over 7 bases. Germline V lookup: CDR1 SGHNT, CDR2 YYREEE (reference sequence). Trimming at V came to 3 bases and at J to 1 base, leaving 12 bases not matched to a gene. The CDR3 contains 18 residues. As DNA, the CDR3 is TGTGCCAGCAGCTGTTTGACGCAGTCGGGGGGGAACACCGGGGAGCTGTTTTTT. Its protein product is CASSCLTQSGGNTGELFF.

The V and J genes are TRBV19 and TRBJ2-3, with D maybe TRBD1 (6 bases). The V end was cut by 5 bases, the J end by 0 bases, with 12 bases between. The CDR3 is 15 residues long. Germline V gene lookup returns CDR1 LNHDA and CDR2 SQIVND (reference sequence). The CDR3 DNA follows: TGTGCCAGTAGTCACGGACAGCGTAGCACAGATACGCAGTATTTT. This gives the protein CASSHGQRSTDTQYF.

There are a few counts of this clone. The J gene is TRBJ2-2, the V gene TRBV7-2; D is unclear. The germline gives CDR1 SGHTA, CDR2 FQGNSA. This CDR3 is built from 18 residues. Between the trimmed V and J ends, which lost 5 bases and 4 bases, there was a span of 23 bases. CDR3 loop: CASSEKTRTCDVTGELFF. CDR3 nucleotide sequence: TGTGCCAGCAGCGAGAAGACAAGAACATGCGATGTCACCGGGGAGCTGTTTTTT.

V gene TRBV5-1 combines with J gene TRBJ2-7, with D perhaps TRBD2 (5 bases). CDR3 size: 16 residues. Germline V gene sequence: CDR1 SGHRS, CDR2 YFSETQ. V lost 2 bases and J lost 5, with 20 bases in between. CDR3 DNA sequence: TGCGCCAGCAGCTTCCTGACTACGACGGATGCGAACGAGCAGTACTTC. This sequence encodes CASSFLTTTDANEQYF.

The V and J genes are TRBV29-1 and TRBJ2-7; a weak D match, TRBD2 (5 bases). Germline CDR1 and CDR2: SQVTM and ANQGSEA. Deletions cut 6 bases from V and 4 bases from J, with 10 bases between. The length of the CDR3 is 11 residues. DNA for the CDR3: TGCAGCGTCGGGATCGATTACGAGCAGTACTTC. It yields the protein CSVGIDYEQYF.

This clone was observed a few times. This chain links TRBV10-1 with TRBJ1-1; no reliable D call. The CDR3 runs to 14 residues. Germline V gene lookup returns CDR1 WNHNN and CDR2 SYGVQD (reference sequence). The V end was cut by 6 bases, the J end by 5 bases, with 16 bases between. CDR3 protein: CASSRRLAATEAFF. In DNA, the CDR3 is TGCGCCAGCAGCCGCCGTTTAGCAGCTACTGAAGCTTTCTTT.

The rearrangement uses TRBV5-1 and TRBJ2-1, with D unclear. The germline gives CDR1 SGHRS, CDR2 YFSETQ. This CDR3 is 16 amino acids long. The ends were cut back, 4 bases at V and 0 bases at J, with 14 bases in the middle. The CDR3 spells CASSLPPVSSYNEQFF. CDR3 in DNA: TGCGCCAGCAGCCTCCCTCCCGTGAGCTCCTACAATGAGCAGTTCTTC.

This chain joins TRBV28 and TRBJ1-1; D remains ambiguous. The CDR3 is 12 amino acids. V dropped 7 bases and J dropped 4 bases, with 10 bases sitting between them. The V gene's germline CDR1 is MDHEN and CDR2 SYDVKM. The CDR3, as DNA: TGTGCCAGCACCCCCAGAGGCACTGAAGCTTTCTTT. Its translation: CASTPRGTEAFF.

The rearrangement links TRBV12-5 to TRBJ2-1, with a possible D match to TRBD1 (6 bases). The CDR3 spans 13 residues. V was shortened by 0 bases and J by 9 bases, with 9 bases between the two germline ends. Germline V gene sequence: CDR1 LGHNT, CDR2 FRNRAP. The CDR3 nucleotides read TGTGCTAGTGGTTTGGTACAGGGTGGTGAGCAGTTCTTC. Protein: CASGLVQGGEQFF.

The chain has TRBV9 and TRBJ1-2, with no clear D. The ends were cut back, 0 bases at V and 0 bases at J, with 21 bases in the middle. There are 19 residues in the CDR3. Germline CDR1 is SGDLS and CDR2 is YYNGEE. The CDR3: CASSVDPLPGQTTNYGYTF. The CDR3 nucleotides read TGTGCCAGCAGCGTAGACCCCCTTCCGGGTCAAACCACTAACTATGGCTACACCTTC.

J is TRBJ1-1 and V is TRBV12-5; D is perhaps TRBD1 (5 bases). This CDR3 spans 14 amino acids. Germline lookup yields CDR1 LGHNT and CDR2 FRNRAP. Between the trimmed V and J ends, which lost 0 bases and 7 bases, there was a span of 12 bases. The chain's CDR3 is CASGLVVGLNEAFF. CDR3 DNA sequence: TGTGCTAGTGGTTTGGTAGTGGGGCTGAATGAAGCTTTCTTT.

The DNA for the CDR3 is TGTGCCAGCAAGGGGTACGATCAGCCCCAGCATTTT. Translation gives CASKGYDQPQHF. The rearrangement links TRBV2 to TRBJ1-5, with D possibly matching TRBD1 (5 bases). CDR1 is SNHLY and CDR2 is FYNNEI in the germline V gene. Trimming pared 7 bases from V and 5 bases from J, leaving 9 bases between. CDR3 length equals 12 residues.

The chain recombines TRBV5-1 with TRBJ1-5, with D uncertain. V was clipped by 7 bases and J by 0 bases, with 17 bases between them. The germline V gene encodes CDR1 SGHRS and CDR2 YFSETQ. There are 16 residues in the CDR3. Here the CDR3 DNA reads TGCGCCAGCGCTCGGGGAGATTTCGGTAGCAATCAGCCCCAGCATTTT. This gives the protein CASARGDFGSNQPQHF.

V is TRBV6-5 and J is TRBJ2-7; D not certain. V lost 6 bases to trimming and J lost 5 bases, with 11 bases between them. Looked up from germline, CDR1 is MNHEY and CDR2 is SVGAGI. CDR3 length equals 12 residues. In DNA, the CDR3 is TGTGCCAGCAGAACCGACACCCACGAGCAGTACTTC. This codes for CASRTDTHEQYF.

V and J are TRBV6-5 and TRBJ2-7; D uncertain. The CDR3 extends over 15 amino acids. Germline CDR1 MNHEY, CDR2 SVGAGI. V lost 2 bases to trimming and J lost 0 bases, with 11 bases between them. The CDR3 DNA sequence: TGTGCCAGCAGTTACGACAAGGCCTCCTCCTACGAGCAGTACTTC. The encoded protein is CASSYDKASSYEQYF.

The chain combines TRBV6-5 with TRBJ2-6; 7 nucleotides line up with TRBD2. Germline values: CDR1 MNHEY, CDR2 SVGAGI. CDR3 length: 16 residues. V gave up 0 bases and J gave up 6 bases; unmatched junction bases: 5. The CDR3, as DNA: TGTGCCAGCAGTTACTCGATTGGGGGGGAGGCCAACGTCCTGACTTTC. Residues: CASSYSIGGEANVLTF.

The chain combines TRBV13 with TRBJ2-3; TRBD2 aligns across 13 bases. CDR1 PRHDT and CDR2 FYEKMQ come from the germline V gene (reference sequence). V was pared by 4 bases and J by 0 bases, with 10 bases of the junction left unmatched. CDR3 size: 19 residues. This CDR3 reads CASSSRLAGGPASTDTQYF. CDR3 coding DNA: TGTGCCAGCAGCTCTAGACTAGCGGGAGGACCGGCGAGCACAGATACGCAGTATTTT. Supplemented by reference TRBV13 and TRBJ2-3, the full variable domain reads AAGVIQSPRHLIKEKRETATLKCYPIPRHDTVYWYQQGPGQDPQFLISFYEKMQSDKGSIPDRFSAQQFSDYHSELNMSSLELGDSALYFCASSSRLAGGPASTDTQYFGPGTRLTVL.

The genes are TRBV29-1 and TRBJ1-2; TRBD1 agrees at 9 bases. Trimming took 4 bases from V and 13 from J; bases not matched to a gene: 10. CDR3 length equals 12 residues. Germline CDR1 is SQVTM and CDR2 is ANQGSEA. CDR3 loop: CSVAGQGMCPTF. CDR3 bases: TGCAGCGTTGCGGGACAGGGTATGTGTCCCACCTTC.

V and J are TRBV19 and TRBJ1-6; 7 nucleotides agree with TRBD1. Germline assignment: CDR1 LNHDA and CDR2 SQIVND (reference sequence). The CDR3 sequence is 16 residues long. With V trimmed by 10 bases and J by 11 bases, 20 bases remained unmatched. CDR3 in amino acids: CATGQAASSVPTPLHF. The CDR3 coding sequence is TGTGCCACCGGACAGGCGGCCTCTTCGGTCCCAACACCCCTCCACTTT.

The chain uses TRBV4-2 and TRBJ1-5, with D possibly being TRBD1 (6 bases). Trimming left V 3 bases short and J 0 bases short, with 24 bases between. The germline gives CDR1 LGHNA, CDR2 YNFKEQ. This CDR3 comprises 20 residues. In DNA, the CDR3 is TGTGCCAGCAGCCATACCGACCGGGACACCCGAAATTGTAGCAATCAGCCCCAGCATTTT. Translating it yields CASSHTDRDTRNCSNQPQHF.

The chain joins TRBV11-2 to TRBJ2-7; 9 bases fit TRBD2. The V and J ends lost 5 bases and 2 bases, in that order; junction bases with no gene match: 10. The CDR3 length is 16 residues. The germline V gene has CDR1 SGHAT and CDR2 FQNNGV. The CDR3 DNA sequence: TGTGCCAGCAGCGCCCTGGCGGGGGGGGCCACCTACGAGCAGTACTTC. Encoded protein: CASSALAGGATYEQYF.

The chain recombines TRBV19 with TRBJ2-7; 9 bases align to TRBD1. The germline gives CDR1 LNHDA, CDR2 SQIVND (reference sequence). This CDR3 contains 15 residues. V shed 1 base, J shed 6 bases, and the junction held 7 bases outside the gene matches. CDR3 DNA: TGTGCCAGTAGTATAGGGGACAGGGTAGCTTTCGAGCAGTACTTC. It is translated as CASSIGDRVAFEQYF.

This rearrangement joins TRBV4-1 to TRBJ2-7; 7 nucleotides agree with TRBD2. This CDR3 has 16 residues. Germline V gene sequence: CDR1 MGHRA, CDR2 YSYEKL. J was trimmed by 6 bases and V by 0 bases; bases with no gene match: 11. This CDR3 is CASSQEWDPGEGEQYF. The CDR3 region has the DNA TGCGCCAGCAGCCAAGAATGGGACCCCGGGGAGGGCGAGCAGTACTTC.